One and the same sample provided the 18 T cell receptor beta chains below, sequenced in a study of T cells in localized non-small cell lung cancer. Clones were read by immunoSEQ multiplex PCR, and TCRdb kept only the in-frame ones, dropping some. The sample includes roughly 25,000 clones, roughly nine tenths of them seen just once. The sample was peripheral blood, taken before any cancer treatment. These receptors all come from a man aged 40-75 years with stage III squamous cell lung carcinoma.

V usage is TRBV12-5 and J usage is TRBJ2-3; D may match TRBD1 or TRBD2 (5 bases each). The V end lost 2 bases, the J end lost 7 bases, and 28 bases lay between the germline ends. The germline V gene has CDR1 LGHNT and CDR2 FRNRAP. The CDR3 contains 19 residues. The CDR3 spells CASGLFGLRDTVGENTQYF. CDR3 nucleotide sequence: TGTGCTAGTGGTTTGTTTGGGCTCAGGGATACGGTAGGGGAGAATACGCAGTATTTT. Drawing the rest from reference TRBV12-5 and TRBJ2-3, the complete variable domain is DARVTQTPRHKVTEMGQEVTMRCQPILGHNTVFWYRQTMMQGLELLAYFRNRAPLDDSGMPKDRFSAEMPDATLATLKIQPSEPRDSAVYFCASGLFGLRDTVGENTQYFGPGTRLTVL.

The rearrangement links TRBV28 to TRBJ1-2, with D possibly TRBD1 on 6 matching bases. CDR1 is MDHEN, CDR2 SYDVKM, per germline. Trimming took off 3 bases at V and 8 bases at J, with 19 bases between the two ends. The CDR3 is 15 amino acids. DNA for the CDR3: TGTGCCAGCAGTTTCCCAGGGACACTCTTTCGGGGCTACACCTTC. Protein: CASSFPGTLFRGYTF.

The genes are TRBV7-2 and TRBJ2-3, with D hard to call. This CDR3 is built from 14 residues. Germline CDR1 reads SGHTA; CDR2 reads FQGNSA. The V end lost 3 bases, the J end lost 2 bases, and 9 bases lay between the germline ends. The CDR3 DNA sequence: TGTGCCAGCAGCTTTGGCTACAACACAGATACGCAGTATTTT. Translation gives CASSFGYNTDTQYF. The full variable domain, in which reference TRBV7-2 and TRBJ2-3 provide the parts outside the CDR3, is GAGVSQSPSNKVTEKGKDVELRCDPISGHTALYWYRQSLGQGLEFLIYFQGNSAPDKSGLPSDRFSAERTGGSVSTLTIQRTQQEDSAVYLCASSFGYNTDTQYFGPGTRLTVL.

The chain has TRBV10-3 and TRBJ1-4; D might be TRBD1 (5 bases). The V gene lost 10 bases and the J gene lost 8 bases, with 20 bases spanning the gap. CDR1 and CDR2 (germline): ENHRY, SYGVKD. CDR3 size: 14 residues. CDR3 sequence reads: CATSQGGGGEKLFF. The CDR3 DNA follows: TGTGCCACCTCGCAGGGAGGAGGTGGAGAAAAACTGTTTTTT.

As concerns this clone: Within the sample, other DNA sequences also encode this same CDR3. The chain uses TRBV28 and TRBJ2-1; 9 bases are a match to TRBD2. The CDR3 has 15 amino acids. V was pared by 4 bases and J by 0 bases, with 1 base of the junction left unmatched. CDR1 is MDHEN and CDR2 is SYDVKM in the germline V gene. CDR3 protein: CASSSAGGSYNEQFF. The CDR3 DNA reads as TGTGCCAGCAGTTCAGCGGGGGGCTCCTACAATGAGCAGTTCTTC.

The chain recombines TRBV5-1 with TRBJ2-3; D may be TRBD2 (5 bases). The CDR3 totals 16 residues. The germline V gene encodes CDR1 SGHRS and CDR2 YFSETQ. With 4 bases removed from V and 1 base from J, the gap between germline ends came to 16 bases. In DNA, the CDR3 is TGCGCCAGCAGCCCGGACTTGAACGGGGGCACAGATACGCAGTATTTT. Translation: CASSPDLNGGTDTQYF.

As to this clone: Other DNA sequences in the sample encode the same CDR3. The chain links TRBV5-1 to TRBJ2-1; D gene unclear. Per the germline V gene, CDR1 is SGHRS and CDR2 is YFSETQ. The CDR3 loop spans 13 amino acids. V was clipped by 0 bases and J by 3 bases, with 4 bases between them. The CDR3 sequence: CASSLGGYNEQFF. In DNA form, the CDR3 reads TGCGCCAGCAGCTTGGGAGGCTACAATGAGCAGTTCTTC.

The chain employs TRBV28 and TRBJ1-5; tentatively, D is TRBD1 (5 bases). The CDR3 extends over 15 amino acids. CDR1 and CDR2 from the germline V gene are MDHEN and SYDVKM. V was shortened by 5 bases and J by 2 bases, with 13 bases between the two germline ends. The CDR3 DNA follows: TGTGCCAGCAGTCTATCGGTGGGGCGCAATCAGCCCCAGCATTTT. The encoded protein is CASSLSVGRNQPQHF.

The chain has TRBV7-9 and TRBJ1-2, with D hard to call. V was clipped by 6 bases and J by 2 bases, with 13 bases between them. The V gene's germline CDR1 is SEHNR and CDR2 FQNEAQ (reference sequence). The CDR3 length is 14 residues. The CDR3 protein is CASRAPRGNYGYTF. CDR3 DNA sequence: TGTGCCAGCAGAGCCCCCAGAGGGAACTATGGCTACACCTTC.

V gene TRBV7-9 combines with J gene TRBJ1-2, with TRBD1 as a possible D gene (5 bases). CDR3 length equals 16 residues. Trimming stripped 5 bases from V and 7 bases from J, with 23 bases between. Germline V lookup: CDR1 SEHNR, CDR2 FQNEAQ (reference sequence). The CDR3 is CASSHSTQGVGGGYTF. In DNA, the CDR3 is TGTGCCAGCAGCCACTCTACCCAGGGCGTCGGTGGTGGCTACACCTTC. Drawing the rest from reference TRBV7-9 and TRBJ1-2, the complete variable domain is DTGVSQNPRHKITKRGQNVTFRCDPISEHNRLYWYRQTLGQGPEFLTYFQNEAQLEKSRLLSDRFSAERPKGSFSTLEIQRTEQGDSAMYLCASSHSTQGVGGGYTFGSGTRLTVV.

CDR3 sequence: CASRPTGSVTGELFF. CDR3 sequence (DNA): TGTGCCAGCAGACCAACAGGGTCCGTCACCGGGGAGCTGTTTTTT. The genes are TRBV7-9 and TRBJ2-2; a weak D match, TRBD1 (6 bases). The CDR3 totals 15 residues. Germline CDR1 reads SEHNR; CDR2 reads FQNEAQ (reference sequence). V lost 6 bases, J lost 4 bases, and 15 bases lay in between.

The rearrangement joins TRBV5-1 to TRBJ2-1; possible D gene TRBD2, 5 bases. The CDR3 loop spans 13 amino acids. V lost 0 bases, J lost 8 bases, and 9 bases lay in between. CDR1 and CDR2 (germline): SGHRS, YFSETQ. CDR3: CASSLAGVHEQFF. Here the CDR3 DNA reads TGCGCCAGCAGCTTGGCCGGGGTACATGAGCAGTTCTTC. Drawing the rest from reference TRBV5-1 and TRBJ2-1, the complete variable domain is KAGVTQTPRYLIKTRGQQVTLSCSPISGHRSVSWYQQTPGQGLQFLFEYFSETQRNKGNFPGRFSGRQFSNSRSEMNVSTLELGDSALYLCASSLAGVHEQFFGPGTRLTVL.

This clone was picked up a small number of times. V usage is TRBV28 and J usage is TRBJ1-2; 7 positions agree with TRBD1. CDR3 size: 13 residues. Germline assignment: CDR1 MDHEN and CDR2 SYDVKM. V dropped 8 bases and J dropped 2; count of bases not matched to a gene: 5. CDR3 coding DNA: TGTGCCAGCGAGGGGGCCCTAAACTATGGCTACACCTTC. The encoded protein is CASEGALNYGYTF.

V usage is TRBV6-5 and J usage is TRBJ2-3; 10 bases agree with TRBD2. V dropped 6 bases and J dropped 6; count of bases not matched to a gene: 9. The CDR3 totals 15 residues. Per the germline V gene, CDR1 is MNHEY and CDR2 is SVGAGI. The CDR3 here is CASSDTSGIFDTQYF. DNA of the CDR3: TGTGCCAGCAGCGACACTAGCGGGATATTTGATACGCAGTATTTT.

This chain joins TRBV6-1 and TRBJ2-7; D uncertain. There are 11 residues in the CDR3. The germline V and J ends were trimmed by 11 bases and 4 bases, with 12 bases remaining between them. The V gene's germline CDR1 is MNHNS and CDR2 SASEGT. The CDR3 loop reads CAARGSYEQYF. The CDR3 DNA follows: TGTGCCGCTCGCGGCAGTTACGAGCAGTACTTC.

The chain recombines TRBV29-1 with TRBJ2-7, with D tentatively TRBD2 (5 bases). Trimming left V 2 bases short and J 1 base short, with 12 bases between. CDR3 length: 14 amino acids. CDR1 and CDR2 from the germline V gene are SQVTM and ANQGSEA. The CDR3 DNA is TGCAGCGTTGAAAGGACTCGGATATCCTACGAGCAGTACTTC. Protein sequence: CSVERTRISYEQYF.

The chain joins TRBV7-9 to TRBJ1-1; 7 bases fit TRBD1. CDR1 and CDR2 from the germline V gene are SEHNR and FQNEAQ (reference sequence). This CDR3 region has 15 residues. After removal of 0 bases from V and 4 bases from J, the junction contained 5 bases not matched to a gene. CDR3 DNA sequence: TGTGCCAGCAGCTTAGCGACAGGGAAGGCCACTGAAGCTTTCTTT. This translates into CASSLATGKATEAFF.

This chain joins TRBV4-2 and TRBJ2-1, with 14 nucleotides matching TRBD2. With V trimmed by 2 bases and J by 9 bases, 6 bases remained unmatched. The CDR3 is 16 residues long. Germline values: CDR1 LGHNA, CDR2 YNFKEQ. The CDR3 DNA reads TGTGCCAGCAGCCAACGGACTAGCGGGGGGAACAGTGAGCAGTTCTTC. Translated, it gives CASSQRTSGGNSEQFF.